Shown below are 10 T cell receptor beta chains from a single sample sequenced in a study of T cells in Graves' hyperthyroidism and ophthalmopathy. Amplification of TCR beta CDR3 regions was performed using RNA transcripts as template. The HTBI primer set drove a first-round RT-PCR of the TCR CDR3. TCRdb called the multiplex PCR reads again in MiXCR, with one record for every CDR3 protein. The table shows under 800,000 distinct CDR3 sequences, with about 14% occurring only once. Specimen: blood. The receptors were sampled from a woman aged 18 to 35 with Graves' hyperthyroidism.

Ten or more counts support this clonotype. The chain has TRBV20-1 and TRBJ2-7; 7 positions agree with TRBD1. Germline values: CDR1 DFQATT, CDR2 SNEGSKA (reference sequence). V was pared by 3 bases and J by 0 bases, with 8 bases of the junction left unmatched. CDR3 size: 15 residues. In DNA, the CDR3 is TGCAGTGCTAGCACCCCGGGACAGAGCTCCTACGAGCAGTACTTC. Translation: CSASTPGQSSYEQYF.

V is TRBV6-1 and J is TRBJ2-4; D is uncertain. Germline V gene lookup returns CDR1 MNHNS and CDR2 SASEGT. This CDR3 has 16 residues. The V and J ends lost 2 bases and 6 bases respectively, with 17 bases between them. The CDR3: CASSELAYSTPNIQYF. The CDR3 DNA reads as TGTGCCAGCAGTGAACTGGCTTACTCAACGCCAAACATTCAGTACTTC.

The V gene is TRBV3-1, the J gene TRBJ2-3; tentatively, D is TRBD2 (6 bases). CDR1 is LGHDT, CDR2 YNNKEL, per germline (reference sequence). This CDR3 has 15 residues. V was cut by 1 base and J by 7 bases, with 15 bases left in between. Here the CDR3 DNA reads TGTGCCAGCAGCCAAGCCGGACTACCTATCAATACGCAGTATTTT. Amino acid sequence: CASSQAGLPINTQYF.

This clonotype showed up just a few times. This chain links TRBV29-1 with TRBJ1-1; D is possibly TRBD1 (5 bases). V lost 6 bases, J lost 8 bases, and 22 bases lay in between. CDR1 SQVTM and CDR2 ANQGSEA come from the germline V gene. The CDR3 covers 14 residues. The CDR3 coding sequence is TGCAGCGTCGACCACTCGGGACTGGGCGACGAAGCTTTCTTT. This gives the protein CSVDHSGLGDEAFF.

This clonotype has ten or more counts. The chain recombines TRBV18 with TRBJ1-4; D not certain. Trimming removed 3 bases at V and 5 bases at J, with 10 bases between. This CDR3 region has 14 residues. The germline V gene has CDR1 KGHSH and CDR2 LQKENI. CDR3 sequence reads: CASSPGWQNEKLFF. CDR3 sequence (DNA): TGTGCCAGCTCACCCGGTTGGCAGAATGAAAAACTGTTTTTT. The full variable domain, completed using reference TRBV18 and TRBJ1-4, is NAGVMQNPRHLVRRRGQEARLRCSPMKGHSHVYWYRQLPEEGLKFMVYLQKENIIDESGMPKERFSAEFPKEGPSILRIQQVVRGDSAAYFCASSPGWQNEKLFFGSGTQLSVL.

This clonotype was observed a few times. With a much larger clone just one base away, this may be a read error. The chain uses TRBV2 and TRBJ2-5, with D perhaps TRBD1 or TRBD2 (6 bases each). Germline values: CDR1 SNHLY, CDR2 FYNNEI. The CDR3 has 14 amino acids. With 8 bases removed from V and 4 bases from J, the gap between germline ends came to 17 bases. CDR3 in DNA: TGTGCCAGCGGTGGAGGGGGTAGGATAGAGACCCAGTACTTC. Translated: CASGGGGRIETQYF.

This clonotype was detected ten times or more. The CDR3: CASSSRPTRFDTQYF. CDR3 DNA: TGTGCCAGCAGTTCCCGTCCTACTAGGTTTGATACGCAGTATTTT. This chain connects TRBV27 to TRBJ2-3; a weak D match, TRBD2 (5 bases). Per germline, CDR1 MNHEY and CDR2 SMNVEV (reference sequence). This CDR3 is 15 amino acids long. Trimming stripped 4 bases from V and 6 bases from J, with 17 bases between.

Turning to this clonotype: The junction does not match germline at one end; this may be a read error. DNA for the CDR3: TGCGCCAGCAGCCCCGGGAAAGGGAACTACGAGCAGTACTTC. It translates to CASSPGKGNYEQYF. The chain couples TRBV9 to TRBJ2-7, with a tentative D call TRBD2 (5 bases). The CDR3 totals 14 residues. Germline CDR1 reads SGDLS; CDR2 reads YYNGEE.

The chain links TRBV28 to TRBJ2-2, with 9 bases that match TRBD2. This CDR3 contains 16 residues. Trimming removed 4 bases from V and 1 base from J; junction bases left unmatched: 4. In germline, CDR1 is MDHEN, CDR2 SYDVKM. The CDR3 sequence is CASSSPTSGNTGELFF. CDR3 DNA: TGTGCCAGCAGTTCCCCGACTAGCGGGAACACCGGGGAGCTGTTTTTT.

This clonotype was counted ten times or more. The chain uses TRBV7-6 and TRBJ1-2; D remains unclear. V shed 5 bases and J shed 4 bases, with 17 bases lying between them. The CDR3 consists of 15 residues. Germline V gene lookup returns CDR1 SGHVS and CDR2 FNYEAQ. The CDR3 region has the DNA TGTGCCAGCAGCCCCCGGGCAGTAGCAAGCTATGGCTACACCTTC. Translated: CASSPRAVASYGYTF. Full variable domain (outside the CDR3, taken from reference TRBV7-6 and TRBJ1-2): GAGVSQSPRYKVTKRGQDVALRCDPISGHVSLYWYRQALGQGPEFLTYFNYEAQQDKSGLPNDRFSAERPEGSISTLTIQRTEQRDSAMYRCASSPRAVASYGYTFGSGTRLTVV.